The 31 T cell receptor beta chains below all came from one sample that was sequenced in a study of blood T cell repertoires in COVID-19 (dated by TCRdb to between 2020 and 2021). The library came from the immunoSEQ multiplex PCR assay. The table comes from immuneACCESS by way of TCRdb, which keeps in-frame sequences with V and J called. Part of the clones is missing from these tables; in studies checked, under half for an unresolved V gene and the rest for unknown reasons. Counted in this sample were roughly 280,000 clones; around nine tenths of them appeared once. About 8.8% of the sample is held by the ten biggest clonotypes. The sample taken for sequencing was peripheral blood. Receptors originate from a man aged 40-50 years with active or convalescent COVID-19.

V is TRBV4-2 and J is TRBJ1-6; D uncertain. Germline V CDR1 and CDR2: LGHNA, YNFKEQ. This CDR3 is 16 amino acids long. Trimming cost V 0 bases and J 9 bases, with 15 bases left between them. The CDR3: CASSQEGGRELSPLHF. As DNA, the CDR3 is TGTGCCAGCAGCCAAGAGGGAGGTCGAGAACTTTCACCCCTCCACTTT.

The CDR3 reads CASSYPGVETQYF. CDR3 in DNA: TGTGCCAGCAGTTACCCGGGTGTGGAGACCCAGTACTTC. The chain combines TRBV6-5 with TRBJ2-5; D is ambiguous. The CDR3 runs 13 residues. CDR1 is MNHEY and CDR2 is SVGAGI in the germline V gene. V lost 2 bases, J lost 5 bases, and 9 bases lay in between.

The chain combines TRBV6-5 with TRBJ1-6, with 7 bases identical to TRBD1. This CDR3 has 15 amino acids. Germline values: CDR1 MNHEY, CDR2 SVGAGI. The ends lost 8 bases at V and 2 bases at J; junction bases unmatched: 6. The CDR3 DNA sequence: TGTGCCAGCGCGTTCGACAGGGCCTATAATTCACCCCTCCACTTT. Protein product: CASAFDRAYNSPLHF.

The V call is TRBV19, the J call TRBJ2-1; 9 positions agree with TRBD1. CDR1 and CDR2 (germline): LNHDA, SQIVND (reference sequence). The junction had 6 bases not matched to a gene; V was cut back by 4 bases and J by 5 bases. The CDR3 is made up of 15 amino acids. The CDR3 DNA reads TGTGCCAGTAGTAAACGACAGGGGGAAGACAATGAGCAGTTCTTC. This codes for CASSKRQGEDNEQFF.

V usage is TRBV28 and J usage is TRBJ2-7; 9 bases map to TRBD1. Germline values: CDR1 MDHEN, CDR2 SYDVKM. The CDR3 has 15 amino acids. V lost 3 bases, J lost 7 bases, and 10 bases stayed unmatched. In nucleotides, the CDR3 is TGTGCCAGCAGTTTCTTGGGGACAGGGACGGGTGAGCAGTACTTC. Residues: CASSFLGTGTGEQYF.

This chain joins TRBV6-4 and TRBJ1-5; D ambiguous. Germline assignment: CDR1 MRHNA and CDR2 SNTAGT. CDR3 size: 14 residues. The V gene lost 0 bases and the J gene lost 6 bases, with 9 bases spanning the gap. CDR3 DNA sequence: TGTGCCAGCAGTGACTCTCGAGTGATTCAGCCCCAGCATTTT. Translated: CASSDSRVIQPQHF.

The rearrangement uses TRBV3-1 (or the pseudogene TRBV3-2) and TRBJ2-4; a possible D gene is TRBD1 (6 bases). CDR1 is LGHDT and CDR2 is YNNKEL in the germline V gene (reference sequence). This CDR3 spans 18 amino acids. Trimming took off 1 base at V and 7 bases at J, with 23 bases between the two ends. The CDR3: CASSQVPTLDRPGNIQYF. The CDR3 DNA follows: TGTGCCAGCAGCCAAGTACCTACCCTCGACAGGCCAGGGAACATTCAGTACTTC.

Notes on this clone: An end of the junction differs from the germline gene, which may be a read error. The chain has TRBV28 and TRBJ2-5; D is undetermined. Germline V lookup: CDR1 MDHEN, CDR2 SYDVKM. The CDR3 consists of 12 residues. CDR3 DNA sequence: TGTGCCAGCCATGAAGAGCAAGAGGCCCAGTACTTC. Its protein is CASHEEQEAQYF.

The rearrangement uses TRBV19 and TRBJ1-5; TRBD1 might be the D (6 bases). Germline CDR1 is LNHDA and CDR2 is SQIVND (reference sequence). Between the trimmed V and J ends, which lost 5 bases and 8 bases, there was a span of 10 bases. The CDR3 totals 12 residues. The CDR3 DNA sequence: TGTGCCAGTAGTTGGTCAGGGGAGCCCCAGCATTTT. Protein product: CASSWSGEPQHF.

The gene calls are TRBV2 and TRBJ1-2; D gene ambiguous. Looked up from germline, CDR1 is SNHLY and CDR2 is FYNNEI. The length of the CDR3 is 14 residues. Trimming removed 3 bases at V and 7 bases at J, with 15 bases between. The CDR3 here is CASSEEPRRSGYTF. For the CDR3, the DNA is TGTGCCAGCAGTGAGGAGCCGCGCAGATCTGGCTACACCTTC.

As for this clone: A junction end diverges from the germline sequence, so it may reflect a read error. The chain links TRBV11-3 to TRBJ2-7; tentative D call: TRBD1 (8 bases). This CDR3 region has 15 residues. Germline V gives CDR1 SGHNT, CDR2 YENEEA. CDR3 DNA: TGCGCCAGCGGCAAGGGGGGGGGACAGGACTACGAGCAGTACTTC. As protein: CASGKGGGQDYEQYF.

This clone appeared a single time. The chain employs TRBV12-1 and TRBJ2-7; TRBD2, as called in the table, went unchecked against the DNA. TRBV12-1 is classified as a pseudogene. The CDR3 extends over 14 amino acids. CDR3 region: CASSPGTRGYEQYF. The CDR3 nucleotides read TGTGCCAGCAGTCCCGGGACTAGAGGCTACGAGCAGTACTTC.

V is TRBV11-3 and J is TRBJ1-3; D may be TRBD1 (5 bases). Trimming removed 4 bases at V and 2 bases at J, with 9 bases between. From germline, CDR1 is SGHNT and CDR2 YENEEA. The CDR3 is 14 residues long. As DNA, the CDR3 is TGTGCCAGCAGCTATCCAGGGACTGGAAACACCATATATTTT. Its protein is CASSYPGTGNTIYF.

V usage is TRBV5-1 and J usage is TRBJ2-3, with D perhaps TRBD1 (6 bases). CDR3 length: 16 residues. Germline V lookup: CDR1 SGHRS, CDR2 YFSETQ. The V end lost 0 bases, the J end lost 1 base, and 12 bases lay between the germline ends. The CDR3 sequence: CASSLGFPGGTDTQYF. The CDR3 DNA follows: TGCGCCAGCAGCTTGGGGTTTCCAGGGGGCACAGATACGCAGTATTTT.

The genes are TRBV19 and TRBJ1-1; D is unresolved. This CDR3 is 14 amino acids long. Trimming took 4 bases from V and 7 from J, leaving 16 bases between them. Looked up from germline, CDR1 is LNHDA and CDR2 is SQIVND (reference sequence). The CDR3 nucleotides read TGTGCCAGTAGTACCGGGTCCGCTCTTGGTGAAGCTTTCTTT. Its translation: CASSTGSALGEAFF.

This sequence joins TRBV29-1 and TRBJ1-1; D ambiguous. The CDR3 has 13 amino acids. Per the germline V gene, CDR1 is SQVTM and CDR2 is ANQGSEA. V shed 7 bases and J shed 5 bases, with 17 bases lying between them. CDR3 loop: CSAVSGEGTEAFF. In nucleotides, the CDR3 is TGCAGCGCCGTAAGCGGGGAAGGGACTGAAGCTTTCTTT.

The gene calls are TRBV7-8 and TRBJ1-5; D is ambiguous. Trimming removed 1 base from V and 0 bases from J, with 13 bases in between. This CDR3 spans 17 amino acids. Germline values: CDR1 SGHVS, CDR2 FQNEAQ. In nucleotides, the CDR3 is TGTGCCAGCAGCTTAGGGGGAGTCGGATATAGCAATCAGCCCCAGCATTTT. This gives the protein CASSLGGVGYSNQPQHF.

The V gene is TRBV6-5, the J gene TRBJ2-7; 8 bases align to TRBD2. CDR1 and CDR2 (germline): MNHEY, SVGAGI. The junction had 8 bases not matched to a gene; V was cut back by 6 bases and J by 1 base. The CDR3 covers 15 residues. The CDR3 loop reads CASRQAGASSYEQYF. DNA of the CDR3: TGTGCCAGCAGGCAAGCGGGAGCCTCGTCCTACGAGCAGTACTTC.

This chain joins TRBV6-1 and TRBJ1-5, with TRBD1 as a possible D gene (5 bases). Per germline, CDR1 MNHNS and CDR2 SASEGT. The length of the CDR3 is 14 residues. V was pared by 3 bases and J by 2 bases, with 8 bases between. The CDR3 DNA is TGTGCCAGCAGTGACAGGGTAGGCAATCAGCCCCAGCATTTT. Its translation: CASSDRVGNQPQHF.

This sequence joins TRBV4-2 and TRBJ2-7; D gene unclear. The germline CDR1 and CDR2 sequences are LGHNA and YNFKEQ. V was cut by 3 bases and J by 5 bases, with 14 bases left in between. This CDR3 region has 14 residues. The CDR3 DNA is TGTGCCAGCAGCCATACTCCTCCGGGTGACGAGCAGTACTTC. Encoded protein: CASSHTPPGDEQYF.

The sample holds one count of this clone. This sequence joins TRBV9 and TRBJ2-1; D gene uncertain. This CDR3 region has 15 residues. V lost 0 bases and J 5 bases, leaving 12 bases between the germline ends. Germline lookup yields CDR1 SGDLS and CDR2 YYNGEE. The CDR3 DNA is TGTGCCAGCAGCGTAGCCCCCCTCAGTGACAATGAGCAGTTCTTC. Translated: CASSVAPLSDNEQFF.

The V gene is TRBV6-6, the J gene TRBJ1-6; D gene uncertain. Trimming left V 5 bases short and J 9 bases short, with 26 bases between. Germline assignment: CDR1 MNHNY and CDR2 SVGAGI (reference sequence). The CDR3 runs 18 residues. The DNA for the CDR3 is TGTGCCAGCAGTCGCGACCGAGATGGAGCGAAAGTAGGTTCACCCCTCCACTTT. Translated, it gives CASSRDRDGAKVGSPLHF.

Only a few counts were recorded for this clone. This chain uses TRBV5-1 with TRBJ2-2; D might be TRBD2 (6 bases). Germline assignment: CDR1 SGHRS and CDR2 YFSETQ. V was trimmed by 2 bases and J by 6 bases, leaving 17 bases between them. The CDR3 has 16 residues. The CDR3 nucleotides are TGCGCCAGCAGCTTCCCGGGACTGGGGGGTGCCGGGGAGCTGTTTTTT. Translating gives CASSFPGLGGAGELFF. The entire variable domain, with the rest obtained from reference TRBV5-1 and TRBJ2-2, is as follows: KAGVTQTPRYLIKTRGQQVTLSCSPISGHRSVSWYQQTPGQGLQFLFEYFSETQRNKGNFPGRFSGRQFSNSRSEMNVSTLELGDSALYLCASSFPGLGGAGELFFGEGSRLTVL.

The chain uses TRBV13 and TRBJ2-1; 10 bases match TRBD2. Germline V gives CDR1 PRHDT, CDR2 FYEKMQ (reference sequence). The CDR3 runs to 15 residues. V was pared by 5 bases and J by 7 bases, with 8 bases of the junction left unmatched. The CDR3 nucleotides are TGTGCCAGCAGCCCCATTGGACTAGCGGAAAATGAGCAGTTCTTC. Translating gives CASSPIGLAENEQFF.

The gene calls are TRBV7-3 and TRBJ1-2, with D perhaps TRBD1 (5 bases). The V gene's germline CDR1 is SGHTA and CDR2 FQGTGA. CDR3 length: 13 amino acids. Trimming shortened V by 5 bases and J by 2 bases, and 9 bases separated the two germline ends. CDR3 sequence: CASSPGLNYGYTF. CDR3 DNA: TGTGCCAGCAGCCCGGGACTAAACTATGGCTACACCTTC. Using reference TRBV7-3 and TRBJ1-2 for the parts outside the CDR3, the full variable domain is GAGVSQTPSNKVTEKGKYVELRCDPISGHTALYWYRQSLGQGPEFLIYFQGTGAADDSGLPNDRFFAVRPEGSVSTLKIQRTERGDSAVYLCASSPGLNYGYTFGSGTRLTVV.

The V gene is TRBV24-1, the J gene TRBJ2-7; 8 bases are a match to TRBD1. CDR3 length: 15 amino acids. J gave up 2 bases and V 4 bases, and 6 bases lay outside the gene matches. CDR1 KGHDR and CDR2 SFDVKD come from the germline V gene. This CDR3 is CATSDNRGSPYEQYF. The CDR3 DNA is TGTGCCACCAGTGACAACAGGGGGTCCCCCTACGAGCAGTACTTC.

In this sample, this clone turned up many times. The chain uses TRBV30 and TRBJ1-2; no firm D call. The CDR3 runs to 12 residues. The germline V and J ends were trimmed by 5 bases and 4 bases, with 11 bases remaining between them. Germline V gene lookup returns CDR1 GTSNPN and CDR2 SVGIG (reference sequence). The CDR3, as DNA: TGTGCCTGGGGGTCACGGGGCTATGGCTACACCTTC. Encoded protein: CAWGSRGYGYTF.

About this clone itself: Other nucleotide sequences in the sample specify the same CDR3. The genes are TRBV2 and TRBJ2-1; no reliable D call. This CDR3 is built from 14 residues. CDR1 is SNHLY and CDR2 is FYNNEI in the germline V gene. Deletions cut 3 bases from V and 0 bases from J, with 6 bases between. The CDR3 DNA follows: TGTGCCAGCAGTGATCTCGGCTCCTACAATGAGCAGTTCTTC. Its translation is CASSDLGSYNEQFF.

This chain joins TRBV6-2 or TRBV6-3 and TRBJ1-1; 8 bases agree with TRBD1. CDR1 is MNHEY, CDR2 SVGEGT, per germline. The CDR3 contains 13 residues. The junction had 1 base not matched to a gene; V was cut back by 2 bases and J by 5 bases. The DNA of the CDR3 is TGTGCCAGCAGTTACCGACAGGGGACTGAAGCTTTCTTT. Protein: CASSYRQGTEAFF.

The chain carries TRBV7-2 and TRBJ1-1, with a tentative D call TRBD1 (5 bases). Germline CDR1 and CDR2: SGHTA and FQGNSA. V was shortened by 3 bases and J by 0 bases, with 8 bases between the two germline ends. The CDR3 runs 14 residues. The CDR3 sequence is CASSFGHLNTEAFF. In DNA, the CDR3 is TGTGCCAGCAGCTTTGGACACTTGAACACTGAAGCTTTCTTT.

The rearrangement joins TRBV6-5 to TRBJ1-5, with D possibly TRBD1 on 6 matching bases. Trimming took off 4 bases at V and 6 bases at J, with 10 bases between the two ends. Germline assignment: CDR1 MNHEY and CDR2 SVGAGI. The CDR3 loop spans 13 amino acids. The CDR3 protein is CASSSTGPQPQHF. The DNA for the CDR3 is TGTGCCAGCAGTTCAACAGGGCCTCAGCCCCAGCATTTT.